This is a list of T cell receptor beta chains from one sample in a study of blood T cell repertoires in COVID-19. TCRdb's table, derived via immunoSEQ multiplex PCR, lists solely in-frame clones and lacks some. The sample lists 90,000 or so clones, about nine tenths occurring once. The specimen sequenced was peripheral blood. These receptors originate from a man in his sixties with COVID-19, enrolled during active disease. CDR3s include the opening cysteine and the closing phenylalanine or tryptophan. The order of the fields is V gene, D gene, J gene, clone size, CDR3 protein, CDR3 DNA. A D gene is named only where the DNA matches it firmly. Clone size is stated in some rows and not others, as once, few, many or a class when expanded.

V gene: TRBV9
D gene: -
J gene: TRBJ1-2
clone size: -
CDR3 protein: CASSVGSPNYGYTF
CDR3 DNA: TGTGCCAGCAGCGTCGGGAGTCCTAACTATGGCTACACCTTC

V gene: TRBV14
D gene: -
J gene: TRBJ2-2
clone size: -
CDR3 protein: CASSQRPGVPLTGELFF
CDR3 DNA: TGTGCCAGCAGCCAACGTCCGGGAGTTCCCCTCACCGGGGAGCTGTTTTTT

V gene: TRBV7-9
D gene: -
J gene: TRBJ2-2
clone size: -
CDR3 protein: CASSVFNTGELFF
CDR3 DNA: TGTGCCAGCAGCGTCTTTAACACCGGGGAGCTGTTTTTT

V gene: TRBV2
D gene: TRBD1
J gene: TRBJ2-7
clone size: -
CDR3 protein: CASGGLGTGFYEQYF
CDR3 DNA: TGTGCCAGCGGTGGGCTCGGGACAGGGTTCTACGAGCAGTACTTC

V gene: TRBV30
D gene: TRBD1
J gene: TRBJ1-5
clone size: once
CDR3 protein: CASGTGGLSNQPQHF
CDR3 DNA: TGTGCTTCCGGGACAGGGGGTTTGAGCAATCAGCCCCAGCATTTT

V gene: TRBV5-5
D gene: -
J gene: TRBJ2-3
clone size: -
CDR3 protein: CASSSQLGDTQYF
CDR3 DNA: TGTGCCAGCAGCTCACAATTGGGCGATACGCAGTATTTT

V gene: TRBV5-8
D gene: TRBD1
J gene: TRBJ1-5
clone size: -
CDR3 protein: CASRPGQADQPQHF
CDR3 DNA: TGTGCCAGCAGACCCGGACAGGCGGATCAGCCCCAGCATTTT

V gene: TRBV20-1
D gene: TRBD2
J gene: TRBJ2-2
clone size: -
CDR3 protein: CSASGGGRITGELFF
CDR3 DNA: TGCAGTGCTAGTGGGGGCGGGAGGATCACCGGGGAGCTGTTTTTT

V gene: TRBV3-1/TRBV3-2
D gene: TRBD2
J gene: TRBJ2-1
clone size: -
CDR3 protein: CASSPVLAGNNEQFF
CDR3 DNA: TGTGCCAGCAGCCCGGTACTAGCGGGTAACAATGAGCAGTTCTTC

V gene: TRBV6-6
D gene: TRBD1
J gene: TRBJ2-2
clone size: -
CDR3 protein: CASTGQGGSPGELFF
CDR3 DNA: TGTGCCAGCACCGGACAGGGAGGTTCCCCCGGGGAGCTGTTTTTT

V gene: TRBV6-5
D gene: -
J gene: TRBJ1-1
clone size: -
CDR3 protein: CASSYSTGREAFF
CDR3 DNA: TGTGCCAGCAGTTACTCGACGGGGAGAGAAGCTTTCTTT

V gene: TRBV30
D gene: TRBD1
J gene: TRBJ1-2
clone size: -
CDR3 protein: CAWSMGQYGYTF
CDR3 DNA: TGTGCCTGGAGTATGGGACAGTATGGCTACACCTTC

V gene: TRBV5-4
D gene: -
J gene: TRBJ1-2
clone size: -
CDR3 protein: CASSLEGAKYGYTF
CDR3 DNA: TGTGCCAGCAGCTTGGAAGGGGCTAAGTATGGCTACACCTTC

V gene: TRBV29-1
D gene: -
J gene: TRBJ2-3
clone size: -
CDR3 protein: CSVEAGVRTDTQYF
CDR3 DNA: TGCAGCGTTGAAGCAGGGGTGAGGACAGATACGCAGTATTTT

V gene: TRBV4-1
D gene: TRBD2
J gene: TRBJ2-1
clone size: -
CDR3 protein: CASSQVGGRSSYNEQFF
CDR3 DNA: TGCGCCAGCAGCCAAGTTGGCGGGAGGAGTTCCTACAATGAGCAGTTCTTC

V gene: TRBV5-1
D gene: -
J gene: TRBJ1-2
clone size: -
CDR3 protein: CASSLGQSYGYTF
CDR3 DNA: TGCGCCAGCAGCTTGGGACAGTCCTATGGCTACACCTTC

V gene: TRBV27
D gene: -
J gene: TRBJ2-1
clone size: -
CDR3 protein: CASSLRSGPYNEQFF
CDR3 DNA: TGTGCCAGCAGTTTAAGGTCAGGGCCCTACAATGAGCAGTTCTTC

V gene: TRBV11-3
D gene: TRBD2
J gene: TRBJ2-5
clone size: -
CDR3 protein: CASSLDREGETQYF
CDR3 DNA: TGTGCCAGCAGCTTAGATCGGGAGGGAGAGACCCAGTACTTC

V gene: TRBV9
D gene: -
J gene: TRBJ2-3
clone size: few
CDR3 protein: CASSVGRGTDTQYF
CDR3 DNA: TGTGCCAGCAGCGTAGGGCGGGGCACAGATACGCAGTATTTT

V gene: TRBV4-2
D gene: TRBD1
J gene: TRBJ2-7
clone size: -
CDR3 protein: CASSLGTGALYEQYF
CDR3 DNA: TGTGCCAGCAGCCTCGGGACAGGAGCTCTCTACGAGCAGTACTTC

V gene: TRBV19
D gene: -
J gene: TRBJ2-1
clone size: -
CDR3 protein: CASSPPLVPYNEQFF
CDR3 DNA: TGTGCCAGTAGTCCGCCACTAGTCCCCTACAATGAGCAGTTCTTC

V gene: TRBV24-1
D gene: TRBD2
J gene: TRBJ2-1
clone size: -
CDR3 protein: CATSDQTSLAGDENEQFF
CDR3 DNA: TGTGCCACCAGTGATCAGACCTCCCTAGCGGGAGACGAGAATGAGCAGTTCTTC

V gene: TRBV6-5
D gene: TRBD1
J gene: TRBJ2-7
clone size: -
CDR3 protein: CASSSTGAWEQYF
CDR3 DNA: TGTGCCAGCAGCTCGACAGGGGCCTGGGAGCAGTACTTC

V gene: TRBV30
D gene: -
J gene: TRBJ1-3
clone size: -
CDR3 protein: CAWSDTGTSGNTIYF
CDR3 DNA: TGTGCCTGGAGTGACACTGGGACATCTGGAAACACCATATATTTT

V gene: TRBV2
D gene: -
J gene: TRBJ2-4
clone size: -
CDR3 protein: CASTRDDRENIQYF
CDR3 DNA: TGTGCCAGCACCCGCGACGACAGAGAAAACATTCAGTACTTC

V gene: TRBV6-5
D gene: TRBD1
J gene: TRBJ1-6
clone size: -
CDR3 protein: CASSYSRTGVSPLHF
CDR3 DNA: TGTGCCAGCAGTTACTCAAGGACAGGGGTTTCACCCCTCCACTTT

V gene: TRBV28
D gene: TRBD2
J gene: TRBJ2-5
clone size: -
CDR3 protein: CASSLSEGGVMETQYF
CDR3 DNA: TGTGCCAGCAGCCTGTCGGAGGGAGGGGTGATGGAGACCCAGTACTTC

V gene: TRBV11-3
D gene: TRBD1
J gene: TRBJ1-1
clone size: few
CDR3 protein: CASSSRGPRDTEAFF
CDR3 DNA: TGTGCCAGCAGCTCGAGGGGGCCGAGGGACACTGAAGCTTTCTTT

V gene: TRBV5-1
D gene: -
J gene: TRBJ1-4
clone size: -
CDR3 protein: CASRNGGVDEKLFF
CDR3 DNA: TGCGCCAGCAGGAATGGAGGGGTGGACGAAAAACTGTTTTTT

V gene: TRBV18
D gene: TRBD1
J gene: TRBJ2-7
clone size: -
CDR3 protein: CASSTGTGSYEQYF
CDR3 DNA: TGTGCCAGCTCCACCGGGACAGGCTCCTACGAGCAGTACTTC